This T cell receptor (beta chain) was recovered during a study of blood T cell repertoires in COVID-19. Overall study context: Spain, Italy and the United States supplied samples that represented acute and convalescent COVID-19. PBMCs, B-cell-depleted T cells, or T cells provided the cDNA or gDNA that made up the material.

The CDR3 sequence is 14 residues long. The germline V gene encodes CDR1 LGHDT and CDR2 YNNKEL (reference sequence). V was clipped by 1 base and J by 4 bases, with 7 bases between them. In the study's own analysis: It was from reference gene primer amplification that nucleated cell counts were estimated. Data came from immunoSEQ multiplex PCR; TCRdb stores just in-frame clones and leaves some out. The V and J calls and clone size are taken from that table; D and trimming were inferred from the DNA. Here the sample spans roughly 30,000 clones, approximately 80% being singletons. This receptor was identified in an elderly woman with acute or convalescent COVID-19. This chain links TRBV3-1 (or the pseudogene TRBV3-2) with TRBJ1-4, with unresolved D. The sequenced sample consisted of peripheral blood. Here the CDR3 reads CASSQGAVNEKLFF. The DNA of the CDR3 is TGTGCCAGCAGCCAAGGGGCAGTTAATGAAAAACTGTTTTTT.